This paragraph reports one TCR beta chain. Its antigen is not known. Template switching added a universal primer site; cDNA carried unique molecular identifiers. TCRdb recomputed calls from the 5' RACE reads with MiXCR, one row per CDR3 protein. Of some 500,000 distinct CDR3 sequences in the sample, roughly an eighth were seen once. The data are from a study of identical twins. Study-wide points: Twins shared out-of-frame alpha sequences with excess low generation probability.

CDR3 size: 14 residues. With 3 bases removed from V and 2 bases from J, the gap between germline ends came to 11 bases. CDR1 and CDR2 (germline): DFQATT, SNEGSKA (reference sequence). These data also featured in a second study, about yellow fever vaccine responses in identical twins.

The sequencing input was CD4+ T cells sorted from blood. The chain employs TRBV20-1 and TRBJ1-5, with D perhaps TRBD1 (5 bases). This TCR came from a young woman in good health. The CDR3 is CSASHQGGNQPQHF. In DNA form, the CDR3 reads TGCAGTGCTAGTCACCAGGGTGGCAATCAGCCCCAGCATTTT.